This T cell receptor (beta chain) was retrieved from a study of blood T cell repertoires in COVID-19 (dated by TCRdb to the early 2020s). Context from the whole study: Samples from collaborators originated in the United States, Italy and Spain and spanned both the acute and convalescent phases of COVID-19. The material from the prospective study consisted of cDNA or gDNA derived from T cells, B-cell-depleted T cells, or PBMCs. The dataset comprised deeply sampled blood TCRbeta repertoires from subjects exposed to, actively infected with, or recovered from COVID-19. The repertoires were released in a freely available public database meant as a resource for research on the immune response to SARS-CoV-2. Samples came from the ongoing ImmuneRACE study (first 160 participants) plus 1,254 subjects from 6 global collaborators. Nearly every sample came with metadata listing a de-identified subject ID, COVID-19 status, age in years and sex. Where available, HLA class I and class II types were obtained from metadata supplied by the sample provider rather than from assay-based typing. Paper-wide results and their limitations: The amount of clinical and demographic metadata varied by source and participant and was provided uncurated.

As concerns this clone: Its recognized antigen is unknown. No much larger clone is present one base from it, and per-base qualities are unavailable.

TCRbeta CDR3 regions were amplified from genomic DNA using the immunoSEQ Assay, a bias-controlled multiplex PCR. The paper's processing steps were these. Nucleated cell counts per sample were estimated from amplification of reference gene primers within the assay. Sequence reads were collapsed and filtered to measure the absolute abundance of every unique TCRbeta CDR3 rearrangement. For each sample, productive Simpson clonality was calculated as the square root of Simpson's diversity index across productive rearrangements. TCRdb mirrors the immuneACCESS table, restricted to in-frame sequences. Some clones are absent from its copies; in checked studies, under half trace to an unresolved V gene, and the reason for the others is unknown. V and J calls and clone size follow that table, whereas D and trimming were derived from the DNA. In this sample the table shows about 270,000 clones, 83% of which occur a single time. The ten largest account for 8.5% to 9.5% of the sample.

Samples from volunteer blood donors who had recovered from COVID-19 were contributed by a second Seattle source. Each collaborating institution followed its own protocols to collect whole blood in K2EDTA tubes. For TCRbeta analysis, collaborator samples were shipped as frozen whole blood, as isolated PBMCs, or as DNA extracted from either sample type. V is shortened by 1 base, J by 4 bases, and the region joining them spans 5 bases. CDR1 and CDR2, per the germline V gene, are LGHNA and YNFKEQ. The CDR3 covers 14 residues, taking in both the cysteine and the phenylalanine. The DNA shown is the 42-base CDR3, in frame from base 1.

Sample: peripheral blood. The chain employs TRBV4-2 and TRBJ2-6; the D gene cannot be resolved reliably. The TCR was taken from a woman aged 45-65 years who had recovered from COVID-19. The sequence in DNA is TGTGCCAGCAGCCAAGTTCAAGGGGCCAACGTCCTGACTTTC. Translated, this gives CASSQVQGANVLTF.